This T cell receptor (beta chain) was captured by sequencing in a study of T cells after somatic rescue of genetic block. Sequencing used immunoSEQ multiplex PCR; TCRdb keeps in-frame clones, though not all of them. The sample carries approximately 88,000 clones, around 90% recorded once. V was pared by 4 bases and J by 0 bases, with 7 bases between. Germline CDR1 and CDR2: LNHNV and YYDKDF (reference sequence). The CDR3 length is 14 residues. The chain uses TRBV15 and TRBJ2-1, with D possibly TRBD2 on 6 matching bases. The sequenced sample was peripheral blood mononuclear cells (PBMCs). The receptor was derived from a woman under 30. DNA for the CDR3: TGTGCCACCAGCACCGGGGGCTCCTACAATGAGCAGTTCTTC. This codes for CATSTGGSYNEQFF.